These 20 T cell receptor beta chains share one sample of origin, sequenced in a study of cytomegalovirus exposure and HLA in healthy donors. PCR used 60 Vbeta primers and 13 Jbeta primers. Sequencing used immunoSEQ multiplex PCR; TCRdb keeps in-frame clones, though not all of them. The table shows roughly 200,000 clones, with around nine tenths occurring only once. Specimen: PBMCs. These receptors were collected from a woman in her 30s in good health and CMV-seronegative.

This rearrangement joins TRBV28 to TRBJ2-7, with D possibly TRBD2 on 6 matching bases. This CDR3 is built from 16 residues. With 3 bases removed from V and 5 bases from J, the gap between germline ends came to 20 bases. From germline, CDR1 is MDHEN and CDR2 SYDVKM. The CDR3 DNA sequence: TGTGCCAGCAGTTTTGGTTGGGGCAGGTGGGGGGACGAGCAGTACTTC. Protein product: CASSFGWGRWGDEQYF.

The chain combines TRBV7-9 with TRBJ2-3, with TRBD2 identical over 9 bases. The CDR3 is 15 amino acids. After removal of 4 bases from V and 4 bases from J, the junction contained 6 bases not matched to a gene. Germline V gene data show CDR1 as SEHNR and CDR2 as FQNEAQ (reference sequence). The CDR3 region is CASSYSGSWADTQYF. The CDR3 bases are TGTGCCAGCAGCTATAGCGGGAGTTGGGCAGATACGCAGTATTTT.

J is TRBJ2-7 and V is TRBV6-6; no clear D. The CDR3 covers 12 residues. The germline V and J ends were trimmed by 3 bases and 1 base, with 4 bases remaining between them. CDR1 is MNHNY, CDR2 SVGAGI, per germline (reference sequence). The CDR3 sequence: CASSYRSYEQYF. The CDR3 DNA sequence: TGTGCCAGCAGTTATCGGTCCTACGAGCAGTACTTC.

This sequence joins TRBV15 and TRBJ2-3; 7 bases align to TRBD1. The trim removed 4 bases at V and 1 base at J, leaving 11 bases unmatched. The CDR3 consists of 17 residues. From germline, CDR1 is LNHNV and CDR2 YYDKDF (reference sequence). CDR3 in amino acids: CATSTGEGTARTDTQYF. The CDR3 DNA is TGTGCCACCAGCACAGGGGAAGGGACAGCCCGCACAGATACGCAGTATTTT. The full variable domain, in which reference TRBV15 and TRBJ2-3 provide the parts outside the CDR3, is DAMVIQNPRYQVTQFGKPVTLSCSQTLNHNVMYWYQQKSSQAPKLLFHYYDKDFNNEADTPDNFQSRRPNTSFCFLDIRSPGLGDTAMYLCATSTGEGTARTDTQYFGPGTRLTVL.

The rearrangement joins TRBV28 to TRBJ1-2, with TRBD1 identical over 11 bases. Germline trimming cut 6 bases from V and 6 bases from J; bases unmatched to any gene: 6. Germline V gene sequence: CDR1 MDHEN, CDR2 SYDVKM. The CDR3 covers 14 residues. CDR3 in amino acids: CASSSDRGRNGYTF. CDR3 coding DNA: TGTGCCAGCAGCTCGGACAGGGGGCGTAATGGCTACACCTTC.

V gene TRBV25-1 combines with J gene TRBJ2-6; unclear D gene. Trimming shortened V by 4 bases and J by 0 bases, and 10 bases separated the two germline ends. CDR3 length equals 16 residues. Germline V lookup: CDR1 MGHDK, CDR2 SYGVNS. The CDR3 protein is CASSAAGFSGANVLTF. For the CDR3, the DNA is TGTGCCAGCAGTGCGGCAGGCTTCTCTGGGGCCAACGTCCTGACTTTC.

The chain couples TRBV28 to TRBJ1-2; D is unclear. In germline, CDR1 is MDHEN, CDR2 SYDVKM. The CDR3 is made up of 12 amino acids. Trimming took off 4 bases at V and 8 bases at J, with 11 bases between the two ends. CDR3 region: CASSSLPRGYTF. In DNA, the CDR3 is TGTGCCAGCAGTTCGCTCCCGAGGGGCTACACCTTC.

About this clone itself: At one of its ends the junction is not consistent with the germline gene, which may arise from a read error. The genes are TRBV5-1 and TRBJ1-2; D possibly corresponds to TRBD1 (6 bases). Germline V CDR1 and CDR2: SGHRS, YFSETQ. The CDR3 length is 14 residues. The CDR3 reads CASSPEGGDYVYTF. CDR3 bases: TGCGCCAGCAGCCCCGAGGGGGGGGACTATGTCTACACCTTC.

The rearrangement uses TRBV18 and TRBJ2-1; D remains unclear. The length of the CDR3 is 11 residues. Trimming removed 5 bases at V and 5 bases at J, with 4 bases between. The germline V gene encodes CDR1 KGHSH and CDR2 LQKENI. CDR3 bases: TGTGCCAGCTCATCGGACAATGAGCAGTTCTTC. Translated: CASSSDNEQFF.

V gene TRBV5-6 combines with J gene TRBJ1-2, with TRBD1 matching over 9 bases. The length of the CDR3 is 13 residues. The germline V gene has CDR1 SGHDT and CDR2 YYEEEE. V lost 2 bases and J lost 7; bases outside the gene matches: 3. For the CDR3, the DNA is TGTGCCAGCAGCTTTTACAGGGGGCCTGGCTACACCTTC. This gives the protein CASSFYRGPGYTF. The full variable domain, with the rest looked up from reference TRBV5-6 and TRBJ1-2, is DAGVTQSPTHLIKTRGQQVTLRCSPKSGHDTVSWYQQALGQGPQFIFQYYEEEERQRGNFPDRFSGHQFPNYSSELNVNALLLGDSALYLCASSFYRGPGYTFGSGTRLTVV.

The chain has TRBV27 and TRBJ2-1; D perhaps matches TRBD2 (6 bases). The CDR3 loop spans 18 amino acids. V lost 7 bases and J 3 bases, leaving 25 bases between the germline ends. Germline CDR1 and CDR2: MNHEY and SMNVEV (reference sequence). This CDR3 reads CASMGGGPQILFYNEQFF. CDR3 bases: TGTGCCAGCATGGGGGGAGGCCCCCAAATCCTTTTCTACAATGAGCAGTTCTTC.

J is TRBJ2-1 and V is TRBV5-1; no firm D call. The germline V and J ends were trimmed by 2 bases and 9 bases, with 6 bases remaining between them. Germline V gives CDR1 SGHRS, CDR2 YFSETQ. CDR3 length: 11 amino acids. The CDR3 nucleotides are TGCGCCAGCAGCTTAGAGAGTGAGCAGTTCTTC. As protein: CASSLESEQFF. The variable domain in full, with the rest retrieved from reference TRBV5-1 and TRBJ2-1, is KAGVTQTPRYLIKTRGQQVTLSCSPISGHRSVSWYQQTPGQGLQFLFEYFSETQRNKGNFPGRFSGRQFSNSRSEMNVSTLELGDSALYLCASSLESEQFFGPGTRLTVL.

The chain has TRBV2 and TRBJ1-6; no firm D call. The CDR3 totals 16 residues. CDR1 and CDR2 from the germline V gene are SNHLY and FYNNEI. The ends were cut back, 9 bases at V and 0 bases at J, with 15 bases in the middle. The CDR3: CASERDPSSYNSPLHF. The CDR3 region has the DNA TGTGCCAGTGAACGGGATCCGAGCTCCTATAATTCACCCCTCCACTTT.

This chain uses TRBV5-1 with TRBJ1-1; 9 bases map to TRBD1. The trim removed 1 base at V and 3 bases at J, leaving 4 bases unmatched. Germline loops: CDR1 SGHRS, CDR2 YFSETQ. The CDR3 sequence is 15 residues long. CDR3 DNA: TGCGCCAGCAGCTTGTCGGGACAGGGCTACACTGAAGCTTTCTTT. Encoded protein: CASSLSGQGYTEAFF.

The V and J genes are TRBV9 and TRBJ2-7; 7 bases agree with TRBD2. The CDR3 contains 14 residues. The V segment lost 1 base and the J segment 2 bases; nucleotides outside the gene matches: 3. Germline loops: CDR1 SGDLS, CDR2 YYNGEE. CDR3 protein: CASSVLAETYEQYF. Written as DNA, the CDR3 is TGTGCCAGCAGCGTACTAGCGGAGACCTACGAGCAGTACTTC.

The V gene is TRBV10-3, the J gene TRBJ2-5, with TRBD2 as a possible D gene (5 bases). Trimming took 0 bases from V and 4 from J, leaving 12 bases between them. CDR3 size: 15 residues. Per germline, CDR1 ENHRY and CDR2 SYGVKD. The CDR3 region has the DNA TGTGCCATCAGTGAGTCGGTGGGAGTGGGAGAGACCCAGTACTTC. It is translated as CAISESVGVGETQYF.

This clone was counted once. The V and J genes are TRBV19 and TRBJ2-5, with TRBD1 matching 7 bases. The DNA end lines up better with TRBJ2-7; the J call may be wrong. The CDR3 contains 14 residues. Germline loops: CDR1 LNHDA, CDR2 SQIVND (reference sequence). The CDR3 loop reads CASKKRQGSYEQYF. The CDR3 region has the DNA TGTGCCAGTAAAAAGAGACAGGGTTCCTACGAGCAGTACTTC.

The V and J genes are TRBV28 and TRBJ2-1, with 9 bases lining up with TRBD1. In germline, CDR1 is MDHEN, CDR2 SYDVKM. Germline trimming cut 4 bases from V and 6 bases from J; bases unmatched to any gene: 10. The CDR3 totals 16 residues. CDR3 DNA: TGTGCCAGCAGTTCTTTACCGGGACAGGGTTCCAATGAGCAGTTCTTC. Translating it yields CASSSLPGQGSNEQFF.

The chain employs TRBV19 and TRBJ2-5, with TRBD2 as a possible D gene (6 bases). The CDR3 has 15 amino acids. Deletions cut 5 bases from V and 5 bases from J, with 18 bases between. Germline-derived CDR1 and CDR2 are LNHDA and SQIVND (reference sequence). This CDR3 reads CASSASTEGGETQYF. CDR3 DNA: TGTGCCAGTAGTGCCTCGACGGAGGGTGGGGAGACCCAGTACTTC.

The chain is built from TRBV18 and TRBJ2-1; D unresolved. The CDR3 length is 11 residues. Trimming stripped 3 bases from V and 10 bases from J, with 7 bases between. Germline values: CDR1 KGHSH, CDR2 LQKENI. The chain's CDR3 is CASSPSQEQFF. In DNA form, the CDR3 reads TGTGCCAGCTCACCTTCCCAGGAGCAGTTCTTC. Supplemented by reference TRBV18 and TRBJ2-1, the full variable domain reads NAGVMQNPRHLVRRRGQEARLRCSPMKGHSHVYWYRQLPEEGLKFMVYLQKENIIDESGMPKERFSAEFPKEGPSILRIQQVVRGDSAAYFCASSPSQEQFFGPGTRLTVL.